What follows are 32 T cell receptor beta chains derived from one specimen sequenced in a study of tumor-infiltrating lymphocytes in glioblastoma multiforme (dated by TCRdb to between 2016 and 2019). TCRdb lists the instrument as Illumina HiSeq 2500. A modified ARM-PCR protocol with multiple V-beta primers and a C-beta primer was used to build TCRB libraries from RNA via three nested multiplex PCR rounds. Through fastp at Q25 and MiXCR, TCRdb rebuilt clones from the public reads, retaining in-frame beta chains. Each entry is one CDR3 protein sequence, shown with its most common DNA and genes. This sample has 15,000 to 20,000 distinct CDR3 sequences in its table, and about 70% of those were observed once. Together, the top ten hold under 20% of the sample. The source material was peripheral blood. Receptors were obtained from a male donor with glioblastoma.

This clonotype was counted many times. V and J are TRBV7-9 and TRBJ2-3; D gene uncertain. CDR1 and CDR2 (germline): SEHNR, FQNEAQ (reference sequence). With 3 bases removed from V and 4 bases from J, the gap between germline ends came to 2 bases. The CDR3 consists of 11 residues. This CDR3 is CASSLADTQYF. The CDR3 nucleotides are TGTGCCAGCAGCTTGGCAGATACGCAGTATTTT.

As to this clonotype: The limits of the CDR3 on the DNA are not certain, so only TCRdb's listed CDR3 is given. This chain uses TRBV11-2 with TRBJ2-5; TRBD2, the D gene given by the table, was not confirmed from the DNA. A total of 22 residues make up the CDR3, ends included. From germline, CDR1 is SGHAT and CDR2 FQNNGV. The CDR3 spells CASSFHICSARDLGLAEETQYF.

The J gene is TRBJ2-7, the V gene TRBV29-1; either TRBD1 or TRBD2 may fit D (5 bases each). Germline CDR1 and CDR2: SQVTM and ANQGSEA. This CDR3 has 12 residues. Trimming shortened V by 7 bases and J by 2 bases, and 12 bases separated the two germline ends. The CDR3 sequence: CSGGRGPYEQYF. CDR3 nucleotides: TGCAGCGGTGGACGGGGACCCTACGAGCAGTACTTC.

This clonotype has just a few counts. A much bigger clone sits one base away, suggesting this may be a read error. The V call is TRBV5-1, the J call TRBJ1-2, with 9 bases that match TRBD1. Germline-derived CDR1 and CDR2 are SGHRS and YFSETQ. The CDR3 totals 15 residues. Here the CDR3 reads CANSPGGTGYYGYTF. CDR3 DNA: TGCGCCAACAGCCCCGGCGGGACAGGGTACTATGGCTACACCTTC.

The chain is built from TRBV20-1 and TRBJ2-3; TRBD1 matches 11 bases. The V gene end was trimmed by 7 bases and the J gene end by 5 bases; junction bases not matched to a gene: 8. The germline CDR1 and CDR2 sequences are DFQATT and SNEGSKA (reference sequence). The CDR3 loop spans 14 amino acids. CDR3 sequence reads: CSGRGTGGIDTQYF. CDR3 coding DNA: TGCAGTGGAAGAGGGACAGGGGGAATAGATACGCAGTATTTT.

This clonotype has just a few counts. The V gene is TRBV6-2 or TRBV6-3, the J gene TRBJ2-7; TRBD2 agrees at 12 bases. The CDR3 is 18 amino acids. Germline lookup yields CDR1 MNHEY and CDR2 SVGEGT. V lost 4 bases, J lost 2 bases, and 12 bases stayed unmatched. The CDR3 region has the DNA TGTGCCAGCAGTTCCGACGGACCCGGGACTAGCGGGCCCTACGAGCAGTACTTC. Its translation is CASSSDGPGTSGPYEQYF.

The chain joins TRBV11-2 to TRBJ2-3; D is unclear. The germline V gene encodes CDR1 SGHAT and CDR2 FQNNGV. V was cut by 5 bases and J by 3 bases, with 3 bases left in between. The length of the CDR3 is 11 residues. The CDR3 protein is CASSRTDTQYF. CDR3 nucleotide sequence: TGTGCCAGCAGCCGGACAGATACGCAGTATTTT.

CDR3 sequence: CASSMLAGPYNEQFF. The CDR3 DNA is TGTGCCAGTAGTATGCTAGCGGGCCCCTACAATGAGCAGTTCTTC. The chain links TRBV19 to TRBJ2-1; 8 bases are shared with TRBD2. The junction had 3 bases not matched to a gene; V was cut back by 3 bases and J by 2 bases. Germline CDR1 and CDR2: LNHDA and SQIVND (reference sequence). The CDR3 is 15 amino acids.

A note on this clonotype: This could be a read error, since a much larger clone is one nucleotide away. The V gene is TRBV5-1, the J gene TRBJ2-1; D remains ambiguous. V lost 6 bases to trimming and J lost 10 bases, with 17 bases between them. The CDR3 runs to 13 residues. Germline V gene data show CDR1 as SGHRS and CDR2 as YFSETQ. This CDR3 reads CASMSRSPLEQFF. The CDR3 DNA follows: TGCGCCAGCATGTCGCGGAGCCCTTTAGAGCAGTTCTTC. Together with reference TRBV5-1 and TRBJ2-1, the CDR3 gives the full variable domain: KAGVTQTPRYLIKTRGQQVTLSCSPISGHRSVSWYQQTPGQGLQFLFEYFSETQRNKGNFPGRFSGRQFSNSRSEMNVSTLELGDSALYLCASMSRSPLEQFFGPGTRLTVL.

The CDR3 DNA reads TGCAGCGCAGGCCACCATCACACCGGGGAGCTGTTTTTT. Amino acid sequence: CSAGHHHTGELFF. The chain combines TRBV29-1 with TRBJ2-2, with no clear D. Germline V gives CDR1 SQVTM, CDR2 ANQGSEA. The CDR3 loop spans 13 amino acids. Trimming took 7 bases from V and 3 from J, leaving 12 bases between them.

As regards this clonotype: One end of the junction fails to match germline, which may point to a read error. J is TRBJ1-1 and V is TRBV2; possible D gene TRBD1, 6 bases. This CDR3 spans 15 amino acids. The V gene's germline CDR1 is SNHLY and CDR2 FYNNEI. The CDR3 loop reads CASSIMEGGNTEASF. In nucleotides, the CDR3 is TGTGCCAGCAGCATAATGGAAGGGGGAAACACTGAAGCTTCCTTT.

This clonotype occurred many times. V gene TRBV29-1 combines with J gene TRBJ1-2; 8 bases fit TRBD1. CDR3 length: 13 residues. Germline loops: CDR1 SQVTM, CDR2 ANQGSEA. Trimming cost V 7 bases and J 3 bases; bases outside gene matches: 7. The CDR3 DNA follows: TGCAGCGCCGTACCGGGACAGGACTATGGCTACACCTTC. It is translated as CSAVPGQDYGYTF.

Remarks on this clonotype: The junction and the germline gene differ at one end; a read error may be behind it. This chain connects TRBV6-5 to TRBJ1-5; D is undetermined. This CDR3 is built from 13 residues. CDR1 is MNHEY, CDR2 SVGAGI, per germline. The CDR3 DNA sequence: TGTGCCAGCAGGTATGGACGAGATCAGCCCCAGCACTTT. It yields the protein CASRYGRDQPQHF.

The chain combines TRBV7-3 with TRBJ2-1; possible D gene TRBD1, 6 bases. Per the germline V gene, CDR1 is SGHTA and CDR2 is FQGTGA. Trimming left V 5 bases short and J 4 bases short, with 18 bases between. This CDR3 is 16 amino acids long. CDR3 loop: CASSISGQGSYNEQFF. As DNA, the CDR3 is TGTGCCAGCAGCATAAGCGGCCAGGGGTCATACAATGAGCAGTTCTTC.

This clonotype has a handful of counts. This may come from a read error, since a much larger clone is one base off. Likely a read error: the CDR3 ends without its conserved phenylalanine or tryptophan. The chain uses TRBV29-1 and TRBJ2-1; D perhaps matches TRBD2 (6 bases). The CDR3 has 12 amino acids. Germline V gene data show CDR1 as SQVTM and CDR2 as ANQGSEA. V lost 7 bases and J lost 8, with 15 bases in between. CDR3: CSADGGVDEQFL. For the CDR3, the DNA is TGCAGCGCCGACGGAGGGGTGGATGAGCAGTTCCTC.

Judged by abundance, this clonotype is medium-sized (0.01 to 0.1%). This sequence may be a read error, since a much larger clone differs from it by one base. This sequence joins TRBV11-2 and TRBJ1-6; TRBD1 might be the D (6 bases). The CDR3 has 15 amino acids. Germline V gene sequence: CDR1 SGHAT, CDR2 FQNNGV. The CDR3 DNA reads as TGTGTCAGCAGCTCCCTGCCCAGGGGCGATTCACCCCTCCACTTT. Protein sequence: CVSSSLPRGDSPLHF.

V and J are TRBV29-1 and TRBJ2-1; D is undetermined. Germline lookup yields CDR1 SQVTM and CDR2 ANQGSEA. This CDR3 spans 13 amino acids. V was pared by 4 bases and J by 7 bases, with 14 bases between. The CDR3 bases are TGCAGCGTTGGGAGTTACTATATGAATGAGCAGTTCTTC. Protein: CSVGSYYMNEQFF.

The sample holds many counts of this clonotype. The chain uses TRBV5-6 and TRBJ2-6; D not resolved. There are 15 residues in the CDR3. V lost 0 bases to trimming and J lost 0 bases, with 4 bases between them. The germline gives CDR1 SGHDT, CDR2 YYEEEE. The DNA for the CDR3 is TGTGCCAGCAGCTTGGTGGACTCTGGGGCCAACGTCCTGACTTTC. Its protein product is CASSLVDSGANVLTF. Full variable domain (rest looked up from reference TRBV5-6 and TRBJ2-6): DAGVTQSPTHLIKTRGQQVTLRCSPKSGHDTVSWYQQALGQGPQFIFQYYEEEERQRGNFPDRFSGHQFPNYSSELNVNALLLGDSALYLCASSLVDSGANVLTFGAGSRLTVL.

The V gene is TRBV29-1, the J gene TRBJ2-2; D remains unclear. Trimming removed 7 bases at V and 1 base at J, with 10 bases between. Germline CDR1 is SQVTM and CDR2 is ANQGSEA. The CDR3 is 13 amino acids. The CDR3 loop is CSGEWENTGELFF. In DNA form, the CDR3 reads TGCAGCGGCGAGTGGGAGAACACCGGGGAGCTGTTTTTT.

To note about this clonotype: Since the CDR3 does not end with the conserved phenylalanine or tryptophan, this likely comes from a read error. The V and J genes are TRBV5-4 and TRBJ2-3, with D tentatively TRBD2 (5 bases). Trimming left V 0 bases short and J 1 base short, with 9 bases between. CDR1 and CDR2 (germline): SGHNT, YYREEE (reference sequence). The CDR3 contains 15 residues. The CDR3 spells CASSLALGGTDTQYS. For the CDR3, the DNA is TGTGCCAGCAGCTTGGCCCTCGGGGGCACAGATACGCAGTATTCT.

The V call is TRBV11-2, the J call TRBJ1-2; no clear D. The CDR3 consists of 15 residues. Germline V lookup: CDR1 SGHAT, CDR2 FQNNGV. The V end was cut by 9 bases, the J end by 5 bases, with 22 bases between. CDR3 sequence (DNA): TGTGCCAGTACCAAGGTCGGGTGCGCCCCTTATGGCTACACCTTC. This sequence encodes CASTKVGCAPYGYTF.

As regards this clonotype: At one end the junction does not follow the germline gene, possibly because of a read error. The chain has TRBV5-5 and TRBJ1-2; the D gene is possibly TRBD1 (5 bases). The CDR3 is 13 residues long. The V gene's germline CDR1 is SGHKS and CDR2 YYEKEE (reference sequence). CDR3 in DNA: TGTGCCAACAGCCCGACAGTGAACTATGGCTACACCTTC. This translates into CANSPTVNYGYTF.

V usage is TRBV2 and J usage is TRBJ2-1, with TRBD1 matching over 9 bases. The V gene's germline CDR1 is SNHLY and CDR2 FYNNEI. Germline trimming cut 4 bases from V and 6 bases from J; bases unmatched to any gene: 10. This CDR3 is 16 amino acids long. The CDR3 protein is CASSGDRETGSNEQFF. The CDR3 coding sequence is TGTGCCAGCAGTGGGGACAGGGAGACGGGGAGCAATGAGCAGTTCTTC.

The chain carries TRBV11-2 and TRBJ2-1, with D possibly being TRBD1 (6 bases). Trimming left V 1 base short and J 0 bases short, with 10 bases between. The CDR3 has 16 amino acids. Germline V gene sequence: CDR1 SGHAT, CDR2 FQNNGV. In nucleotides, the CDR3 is TGTGCCAGCAGCTTAGTTAGGGGGTTCTCCTACAATGAGCAGTTCTTC. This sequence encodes CASSLVRGFSYNEQFF.

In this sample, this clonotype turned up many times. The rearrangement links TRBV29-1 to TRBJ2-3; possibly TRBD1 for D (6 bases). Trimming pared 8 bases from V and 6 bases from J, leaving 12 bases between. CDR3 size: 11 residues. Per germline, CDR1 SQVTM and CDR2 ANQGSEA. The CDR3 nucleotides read TGCAGCCTCCATCAGGGGGATACGCAGTATTTT. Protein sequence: CSLHQGDTQYF.

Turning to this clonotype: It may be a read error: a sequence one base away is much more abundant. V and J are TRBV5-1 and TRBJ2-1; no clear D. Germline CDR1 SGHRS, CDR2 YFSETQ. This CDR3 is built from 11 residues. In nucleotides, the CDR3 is TGCGCCAGGAGCTTGGAAGGTGAGCAGTTCTTC. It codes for CARSLEGEQFF. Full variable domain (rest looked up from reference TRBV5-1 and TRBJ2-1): KAGVTQTPRYLIKTRGQQVTLSCSPISGHRSVSWYQQTPGQGLQFLFEYFSETQRNKGNFPGRFSGRQFSNSRSEMNVSTLELGDSALYLCARSLEGEQFFGPGTRLTVL.

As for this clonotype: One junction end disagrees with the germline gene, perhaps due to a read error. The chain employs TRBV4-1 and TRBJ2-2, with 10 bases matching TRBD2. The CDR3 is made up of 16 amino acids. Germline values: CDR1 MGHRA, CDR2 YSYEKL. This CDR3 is CDSSHGLAENTGELFF. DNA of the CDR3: TGCGACAGCAGCCACGGACTAGCGGAGAACACCGGGGAGCTGTTTTTT.

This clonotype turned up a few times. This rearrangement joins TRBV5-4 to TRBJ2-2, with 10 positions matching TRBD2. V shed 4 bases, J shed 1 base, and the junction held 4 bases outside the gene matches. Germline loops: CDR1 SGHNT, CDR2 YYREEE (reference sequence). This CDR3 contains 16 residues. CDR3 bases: TGTGCCAGCAGCATTAGGACTAGCGGGAACACCGGGGAGCTGTTTTTT. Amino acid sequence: CASSIRTSGNTGELFF.

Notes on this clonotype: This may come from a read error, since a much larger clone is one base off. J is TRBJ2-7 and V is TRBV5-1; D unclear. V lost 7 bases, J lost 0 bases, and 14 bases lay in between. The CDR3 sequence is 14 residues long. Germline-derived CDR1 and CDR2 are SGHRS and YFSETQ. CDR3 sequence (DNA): TGCGCCAGCGGCTCTTCGGGCCTCTCCTACGAGCAGTACTTC. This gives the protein CASGSSGLSYEQYF.

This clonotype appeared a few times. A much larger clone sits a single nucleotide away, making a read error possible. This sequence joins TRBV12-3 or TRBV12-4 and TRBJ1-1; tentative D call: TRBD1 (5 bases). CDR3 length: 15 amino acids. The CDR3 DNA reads TGTGCCAGCAGTTCGACAGTACGATTGAACACTGGAGCTTTCTTT. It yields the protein CASSSTVRLNTGAFF.

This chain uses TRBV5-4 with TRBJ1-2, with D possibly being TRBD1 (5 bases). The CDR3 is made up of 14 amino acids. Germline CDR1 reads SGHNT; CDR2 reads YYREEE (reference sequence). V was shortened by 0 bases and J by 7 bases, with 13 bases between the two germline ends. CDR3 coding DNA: TGTGCCAGCAGCTTGGCCGGGACGTCCCGTGGCTACACCTTC. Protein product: CASSLAGTSRGYTF.

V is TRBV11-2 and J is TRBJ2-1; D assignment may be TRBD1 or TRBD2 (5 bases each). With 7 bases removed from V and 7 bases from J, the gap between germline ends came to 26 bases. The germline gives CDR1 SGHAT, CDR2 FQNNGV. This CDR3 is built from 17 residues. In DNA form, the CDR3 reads TGTGCCAGCACCCGGTTCATTCTGGGACCGGGATCAAATGAGCAGTTCTTC. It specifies CASTRFILGPGSNEQFF.